Reported below is one TCR beta chain. Splitting the CD4+ cells yielded a CD45RA+ naive subset and a CD45RA-negative memory subset. Trimming removed 0 bases from V and 4 bases from J, with 8 bases in between. Germline CDR1 SGHRS, CDR2 YFSETQ. The CDR3 is made up of 14 amino acids. This entry is derived from a study of shared clonotypes between healthy human individuals. Only in-frame clones appear in the TCRdb table, and some are missing; sequencing was by immunoSEQ multiplex PCR. Among a few million clones listed, about 92% were seen once. This chain connects TRBV5-1 to TRBJ1-5; no firm D call. The sequenced sample consisted of naive CD4+ T cells from PBMCs. Subset given: CD45RA+ positively selected. The receptor was isolated from a young man in good health. Some clones in this sample may be carry-over from other donors' samples. The CDR3 bases are TGCGCCAGCAGCTTGGCCCGGTATAATCAGCCCCAGCATTTT. It encodes CASSLARYNQPQHF.